This T cell receptor (beta chain) was retrieved from a study of blood T cell repertoires in COVID-19. Overall study context: The cDNA or gDNA used as material had been derived from T cells, B-cell-depleted T cells, or PBMCs.

Germline CDR1 reads SGHVS; CDR2 reads FNYEAQ. This CDR3 contains 15 residues. Trimming took 0 bases from V and 7 from J, leaving 13 bases between them. The authors' processing: Estimates of nucleated cell counts were drawn from the amplification of reference gene primers. Clones were sequenced by immunoSEQ multiplex PCR, and TCRdb holds only the in-frame ones, with some missing. V, J and clone size are those of that table, while D and trimming were read from the DNA. There are more than 95,000 clones in the sample; approximately 80% occur only once, and 10% to 15% lies in the top ten. The receptor's source is a man aged 60 to 69 with acute or convalescent COVID-19. The gene calls are TRBV7-6 and TRBJ2-1; a weak D match, TRBD2 (6 bases). Input material: peripheral blood. The CDR3 nucleotides read TGTGCCAGCAGCTTAGCTGGAGGGCTAGCGAATGAGCAGTTCTTC. It encodes CASSLAGGLANEQFF.